This T cell receptor (beta chain) derives from a study of spatial heterogeneity in lung cancer. Study-wide results and caveats: Within tumors, counts of expanded alpha and beta TCRs tracked tumor mutation counts.

Relative to its sample, this clonotype is medium-sized. The antigen is not known. As to time point: sample taken at primary tumor resection. Without sorting, whole RNA was sequenced from tumor, nontumor lung or frozen PBMC. One entry per CDR3 protein, called by TCRdb with MiXCR from the 5' RACE reads. The sample carries approximately 5,000 distinct CDR3 sequences, approximately 8.4% recorded once. Per the germline V gene, CDR1 is KGHDR and CDR2 is SFDVKD. This CDR3 region has 16 residues. V was trimmed by 3 bases and J by 1 base, leaving 14 bases between them. The chain joins TRBV24-1 to TRBJ2-5; no clear D gene. Sequenced here: lung tumor tissue, sampled at surgery. This clonotype originated in a female donor with early-stage non-small cell lung cancer. Here the CDR3 DNA reads TGTGCCACCAGTGATCCAAGCCTGGCCGGCCAAGAGACCCAGTACTTC. Translation: CATSDPSLAGQETQYF.